The 27 T cell receptor beta chains below come from one sample, sequenced in a study of blood T cell repertoires in COVID-19. Some clones are missing from TCRdb's copy, which holds only in-frame ones; the method was immunoSEQ multiplex PCR. This table holds about 100,000 clones, about 88% found once. Specimen: peripheral blood. These TCRs come from a man aged 55 to 70 with acute or convalescent COVID-19.

The gene calls are TRBV19 and TRBJ1-6; D perhaps matches TRBD1 (5 bases). Trimming pared 6 bases from V and 9 bases from J, leaving 6 bases between. CDR1 is LNHDA and CDR2 is SQIVND in the germline V gene (reference sequence). The CDR3 length is 11 residues. CDR3 amino acids: CASSQGSPLHF. DNA of the CDR3: TGTGCCAGTAGCCAGGGTTCACCCCTCCACTTT. Combining the CDR3 with reference TRBV19 and TRBJ1-6 gives the whole variable domain DGGITQSPKYLFRKEGQNVTLSCEQNLNHDAMYWYRQDPGQGLRLIYYSQIVNDFQKGDIAEGYSVSREKKESFPLTVTSAQKNPTAFYLCASSQGSPLHFGNGTRLTVT.

The chain links TRBV6-5 to TRBJ1-4; TRBD1 aligns across 9 bases. The CDR3 length is 15 residues. The germline CDR1 and CDR2 sequences are MNHEY and SVGAGI. V shed 3 bases and J 8 bases; nucleotides not matched to a gene: 7. The CDR3 here is CASSYSTGGGEKLFF. The CDR3, as DNA: TGTGCCAGCAGTTATTCGACAGGGGGTGGCGAAAAACTGTTTTTT.

This clone was observed a few times. The chain carries TRBV19 and TRBJ2-2, with TRBD1 matching 8 bases. Per germline, CDR1 LNHDA and CDR2 SQIVND (reference sequence). CDR3 length equals 18 residues. The junction had 10 bases not matched to a gene; V was cut back by 2 bases and J by 2 bases. The CDR3 coding sequence is TGTGCCAGTAGTATATGGTGGCTCGACAGGGGAAACACCGGGGAGCTGTTTTTT. This codes for CASSIWWLDRGNTGELFF.

The V and J genes are TRBV10-1 and TRBJ2-1; D is possibly TRBD1 (6 bases). The V and J ends lost 3 bases and 4 bases respectively, with 13 bases between them. The length of the CDR3 is 15 residues. The germline V gene has CDR1 WNHNN and CDR2 SYGVQD (reference sequence). In DNA form, the CDR3 reads TGCGCCAGCAGTGATGGGGGACAAGGATACAATGAGCAGTTCTTC. It specifies CASSDGGQGYNEQFF.

The V and J genes are TRBV28 and TRBJ1-5, with a tentative D call TRBD1 (5 bases). Trimming took off 5 bases at V and 3 bases at J, with 11 bases between the two ends. CDR1 is MDHEN, CDR2 SYDVKM, per germline. This CDR3 contains 14 residues. CDR3 residues: CASSDSVVNQPQHF. The CDR3 DNA is TGTGCCAGCAGTGACAGCGTTGTCAATCAGCCCCAGCATTTT.

This sequence joins TRBV27 and TRBJ2-2; TRBD1 matches at 7 bases. V was pared by 5 bases and J by 4 bases, with 4 bases of the junction left unmatched. This CDR3 contains 14 residues. Looked up from germline, CDR1 is MNHEY and CDR2 is SMNVEV (reference sequence). Here the CDR3 reads CASSPQGVTGELFF. CDR3 DNA: TGTGCCAGCAGTCCCCAGGGGGTCACCGGGGAGCTGTTTTTT.

V usage is TRBV18 and J usage is TRBJ1-2; the D gene is possibly TRBD1 (6 bases). Trimming left V 3 bases short and J 9 bases short, with 14 bases between. The germline CDR1 and CDR2 sequences are KGHSH and LQKENI. This CDR3 contains 13 residues. CDR3 nucleotide sequence: TGTGCCAGCTCACCCCCAACCCGGGACAGCTACACCTTC. It encodes CASSPPTRDSYTF. Using reference TRBV18 and TRBJ1-2 for the parts outside the CDR3, the full variable domain is NAGVMQNPRHLVRRRGQEARLRCSPMKGHSHVYWYRQLPEEGLKFMVYLQKENIIDESGMPKERFSAEFPKEGPSILRIQQVVRGDSAAYFCASSPPTRDSYTFGSGTRLTVV.

The genes are TRBV30 and TRBJ1-1, with D perhaps TRBD1 (6 bases). Germline V CDR1 and CDR2: GTSNPN, SVGIG (reference sequence). Trimming shortened V by 4 bases and J by 2 bases, and 11 bases separated the two germline ends. This CDR3 region has 13 residues. The CDR3 sequence is CAWMGRGNTEAFF. The CDR3, as DNA: TGTGCCTGGATGGGCAGGGGTAACACTGAAGCTTTCTTT.

The chain joins TRBV28 to TRBJ1-1, with 8 nucleotides matching TRBD1. Losses at the gene ends were 5 bases for V and 3 bases for J; bases not matched to a gene: 11. This CDR3 spans 16 amino acids. CDR1 MDHEN and CDR2 SYDVKM come from the germline V gene. The CDR3 DNA follows: TGTGCCAGCAGTCCCCACGGACAGGGTAGTGACACTGAAGCTTTCTTT. Protein: CASSPHGQGSDTEAFF.

The CDR3 here is CASSSDQDMWTEAFF. The CDR3 DNA is TGTGCCAGCAGCTCAGACCAGGATATGTGGACTGAAGCTTTCTTT. The chain is built from TRBV13 and TRBJ1-1; D remains unclear. There are 15 residues in the CDR3. V lost 4 bases and J 5 bases, leaving 17 bases between the germline ends. Germline loops: CDR1 PRHDT, CDR2 FYEKMQ (reference sequence). The full variable domain, its missing parts supplied by reference TRBV13 and TRBJ1-1, is AAGVIQSPRHLIKEKRETATLKCYPIPRHDTVYWYQQGPGQDPQFLISFYEKMQSDKGSIPDRFSAQQFSDYHSELNMSSLELGDSALYFCASSSDQDMWTEAFFGQGTRLTVV.

The V call is TRBV19, the J call TRBJ1-5; D might be TRBD1 (6 bases). The V gene lost 9 bases and the J gene lost 7 bases, with 19 bases spanning the gap. Germline loops: CDR1 LNHDA, CDR2 SQIVND (reference sequence). The CDR3 length is 14 residues. This CDR3 is CASRNRGGGQPQHF. The DNA for the CDR3 is TGTGCCAGCCGCAATCGGGGGGGCGGCCAGCCCCAGCATTTT.

The chain has TRBV6-6 and TRBJ2-7, with D possibly being TRBD2 (6 bases). This CDR3 is built from 14 residues. The germline V gene encodes CDR1 MNHNY and CDR2 SVGAGI (reference sequence). Trimming took off 7 bases at V and 5 bases at J, with 18 bases between the two ends. The CDR3 DNA sequence: TGTGCCAGCACCCTCTCCAGCGGGTTGGACGAGCAGTACTTC. Translation gives CASTLSSGLDEQYF.

The V call is TRBV3-1 (or the pseudogene TRBV3-2), the J call TRBJ1-6; TRBD1 matches at 7 bases. CDR1 LGHDT and CDR2 YNNKEL come from the germline V gene (reference sequence). V shed 7 bases and J 7 bases; nucleotides not matched to a gene: 10. This CDR3 has 15 amino acids. CDR3 nucleotide sequence: TGTGCCAGCACCCCGACCCACAGGGGCAATTCACCCCTCCACTTT. It yields the protein CASTPTHRGNSPLHF.

This clone has a handful of counts. The chain carries TRBV28 and TRBJ1-5; TRBD1 is a possible D gene (6 bases). The CDR3 consists of 15 residues. The germline V gene encodes CDR1 MDHEN and CDR2 SYDVKM. V was trimmed by 2 bases and J by 2 bases, leaving 10 bases between them. CDR3 bases: TGTGCCAGCAGTTTAGCAGGGGTTGGCAATCAGCCCCAGCATTTT. As protein: CASSLAGVGNQPQHF.

The V and J genes are TRBV3-1 (or the pseudogene TRBV3-2) and TRBJ1-2; the D is unclear. From germline, CDR1 is LGHDT and CDR2 YNNKEL (reference sequence). Trimming stripped 0 bases from V and 5 bases from J, with 10 bases between. This CDR3 has 14 amino acids. The CDR3 is CASSQDQGGYGYTF. The CDR3, as DNA: TGTGCCAGCAGCCAAGATCAAGGAGGATATGGCTACACCTTC.

CDR3 bases: TGTGCCTGGAGTGTTTTGGAGTACACCGGGGAGCTGTTTTTT. It encodes CAWSVLEYTGELFF. The J gene is TRBJ2-2, the V gene TRBV30, with D hard to call. The CDR3 extends over 14 amino acids. Germline assignment: CDR1 GTSNPN and CDR2 SVGIG (reference sequence). V was clipped by 0 bases and J by 3 bases, with 8 bases between them.

This clone was seen once. The rearrangement uses TRBV6-2 or TRBV6-3 and TRBJ2-7; perhaps TRBD2 as D (5 bases). Germline-derived CDR1 and CDR2 are MNHEY and SVGEGT. The V end lost 4 bases, the J end lost 6 bases, and 10 bases lay between the germline ends. The CDR3 is 12 residues long. CDR3 DNA: TGTGCCAGCAGTTTCGGCGGAGGCGAGCAGTACTTC. This sequence encodes CASSFGGGEQYF.

The V gene is TRBV18, the J gene TRBJ1-1; 7 positions agree with TRBD1. The V and J ends lost 5 bases and 1 base, in that order; junction bases with no gene match: 7. The germline CDR1 and CDR2 sequences are KGHSH and LQKENI. The CDR3 spans 15 residues. Here the CDR3 reads CASSEDRSRNTEAFF. The CDR3 DNA follows: TGTGCCAGCTCAGAGGACAGGTCCCGGAACACTGAAGCTTTCTTT.

The genes are TRBV9 and TRBJ1-6; 7 positions match TRBD1. This CDR3 spans 16 amino acids. V lost 3 bases to trimming and J lost 9 bases; unmatched junction nucleotides: 12. Germline CDR1 is SGDLS and CDR2 is YYNGEE. CDR3 sequence reads: CASSAPRAGGASPLHF. CDR3 DNA: TGTGCCAGCAGCGCCCCGAGGGCAGGGGGTGCTTCACCCCTCCACTTT.

The chain carries TRBV3-1 (or the pseudogene TRBV3-2) and TRBJ1-5, with D perhaps TRBD1 (6 bases). Looked up from germline, CDR1 is LGHDT and CDR2 is YNNKEL (reference sequence). V was clipped by 1 base and J by 1 base, with 8 bases between them. The CDR3 loop spans 15 amino acids. The CDR3 sequence: CASSQVTGSNQPQHF. Here the CDR3 DNA reads TGTGCCAGCAGCCAAGTAACAGGGAGCAATCAGCCCCAGCATTTT.

A few counts support this clone. The chain links TRBV5-6 to TRBJ2-7; 8 nucleotides agree with TRBD1. The germline CDR1 and CDR2 sequences are SGHDT and YYEEEE. The CDR3 runs to 15 residues. V lost 4 bases and J lost 5; bases outside the gene matches: 11. CDR3 amino acids: CASSEYLTGGHEQYF. CDR3 DNA sequence: TGTGCCAGCAGCGAATACCTAACAGGGGGGCACGAGCAGTACTTC.

The chain uses TRBV10-3 and TRBJ1-3, with TRBD1 identical over 10 bases. The CDR3 spans 14 residues. The ends lost 10 bases at V and 8 bases at J; junction bases unmatched: 11. Germline V gene sequence: CDR1 ENHRY, CDR2 SYGVKD. Written as DNA, the CDR3 is TGTGCCACTAGGGAGGGACAGGGGACTTACACCATATATTTT. Its translation: CATREGQGTYTIYF.

This sequence joins TRBV2 and TRBJ1-1; D not resolved. Per the germline V gene, CDR1 is SNHLY and CDR2 is FYNNEI. The CDR3 has 19 residues. V lost 8 bases to trimming and J lost 0 bases, with 28 bases between them. CDR3 DNA sequence: TGTGCCAGCTCAAGAGGCTTGGCCTTAGCCGGCGGTTTGAACACTGAAGCTTTCTTT. Amino acids: CASSRGLALAGGLNTEAFF.

The chain combines TRBV2 with TRBJ2-3; no clear D gene. Germline CDR1 SNHLY, CDR2 FYNNEI. V shed 5 bases and J shed 0 bases, with 18 bases lying between them. The CDR3 loop spans 17 amino acids. This chain's CDR3 is CASSPGPSDLSTDTQYF. CDR3 DNA: TGTGCCAGCAGTCCGGGTCCTTCTGATCTTAGCACAGATACGCAGTATTTT.

The rearrangement uses TRBV30 and TRBJ1-1; D may be TRBD1 (5 bases). The ends were cut back, 1 base at V and 3 bases at J, with 18 bases in the middle. CDR1 is GTSNPN, CDR2 SVGIG, per germline (reference sequence). There are 16 residues in the CDR3. The CDR3 region is CAWSAPRGGGDTEAFF. The CDR3 region has the DNA TGTGCCTGGAGTGCCCCCCGGGGGGGAGGGGACACTGAAGCTTTCTTT.

The CDR3 spells CASSVVRGGPDTQYF. The CDR3 bases are TGTGCCAGCAGCGTTGTCCGGGGGGGCCCCGATACGCAGTATTTT. The chain has TRBV9 and TRBJ2-3; TRBD2 agrees at 8 bases. The CDR3 spans 15 residues. V dropped 2 bases and J dropped 6; count of bases not matched to a gene: 8. The germline gives CDR1 SGDLS, CDR2 YYNGEE.

This clone turned up a few times. V is TRBV10-1 and J is TRBJ2-3; 7 bases align to TRBD1. Germline V gene sequence: CDR1 WNHNN, CDR2 SYGVQD (reference sequence). V gave up 5 bases and J gave up 1 base; unmatched junction bases: 6. CDR3 size: 15 residues. CDR3 in DNA: TGCGCCAGCAGTCCAAACAGGGGCGGCACAGATACGCAGTATTTT. Its translation is CASSPNRGGTDTQYF.